This is a list of T cell receptor beta chains from one sample in a study of T cell repertoires in cytomegalovirus infection. These receptors have no known antigen. From the reads, TCRdb called clonotypes with MiXCR, one entry per CDR3 protein. Counted here are approximately 350,000 distinct CDR3 sequences, about 35% occurring once; the ten biggest clones make up about 14%. The sequencing used cultured PBMCs, collected from culture after CMV antigen stimulation. Receptor source: a human donor in good health (CMV status not recorded). Some clones in this sample may be carry-over from other donors' samples. Each CDR3 is given with its conserved first and last residue. D genes are given only for firm matches. Rows may omit the clone size; those that give it use once, few, many or a size class.

abundance: NA
j_gene: TRBJ1-2
d_gene: NA
v_gene: TRBV3-1
len: 17
CDR3nt: TGTGCCAGCAGCCAAGACCAGACCGCCATTGGGGACTATGGCTACACCTTC
CDR3aa: CASSQDQTAIGDYGYTF

abundance: few
j_gene: TRBJ1-3
d_gene: NA
v_gene: TRBV19
len: 16
CDR3nt: TGTGCCAGTAGTGGGTCCAACCTGTACTCTGGAAACACCATATATTTT
CDR3aa: CASSGSNLYSGNTIYF

abundance: NA
j_gene: TRBJ1-1
d_gene: NA
v_gene: TRBV2
len: 13
CDR3nt: TGTGCCAGCAGAGGACAGCGGAACACTGAAGCTTTCTTT
CDR3aa: CASRGQRNTEAFF

abundance: few
j_gene: TRBJ2-7
d_gene: NA
v_gene: TRBV20-1
len: 16
CDR3nt: TGCAGTGCTAGTCGTCCGGGAGCCAGTTTAGTCTACGAGCAGTACTTC
CDR3aa: CSASRPGASLVYEQYF

abundance: NA
j_gene: TRBJ2-7
d_gene: TRBD1
v_gene: TRBV6-2/TRBV6-3
len: 11
CDR3nt: TGTGCCAGCAGTTACAGGGGGCGTATGACCTTC
CDR3aa: CASSYRGRMTF

abundance: many
j_gene: TRBJ1-2
d_gene: TRBD1
v_gene: TRBV19
len: 15
CDR3nt: TGTGCCAGTAGTTCCGGGACAGGGGGTGTCTATGGCTACACCTTC
CDR3aa: CASSSGTGGVYGYTF

abundance: few
j_gene: TRBJ2-1
d_gene: TRBD2
v_gene: TRBV7-6
len: 18
CDR3nt: TGTGCCAGCAGCATCCGGGCAACTAGCGCCAGCTCCTACAATGAGCAGTTCTTC
CDR3aa: CASSIRATSASSYNEQFF

abundance: NA
j_gene: TRBJ2-3
d_gene: NA
v_gene: TRBV13
len: 14
CDR3nt: TGTGCCAGCAGCGCTAGTCACCACACAGATACGCAGTATTTT
CDR3aa: CASSASHHTDTQYF

abundance: few
j_gene: TRBJ2-3
d_gene: NA
v_gene: TRBV18
len: 15
CDR3nt: TGTGCCAGCTCACGAACAGCGGATACCACAGATACGCAGTATTTT
CDR3aa: CASSRTADTTDTQYF

abundance: NA
j_gene: TRBJ2-5
d_gene: NA
v_gene: TRBV12-3/TRBV12-4
len: 16
CDR3nt: TGTGCCAGCAGTTTGTACTCACGCAGGAAGGAAGAGACCCAGTACTTC
CDR3aa: CASSLYSRRKEETQYF

abundance: few
j_gene: TRBJ2-1
d_gene: TRBD2
v_gene: TRBV7-8
len: 16
CDR3nt: TGTGCCAGCAGCTTGACTAGCGGCCGGGGCCGTAGTGAGCAGTTCTTC
CDR3aa: CASSLTSGRGRSEQFF

abundance: once
j_gene: TRBJ2-7
d_gene: NA
v_gene: TRBV2
len: 13
CDR3nt: TGTGCCAGCAGGCTCCCGGCTCCCTACGAGCAGTACTTC
CDR3aa: CASRLPAPYEQYF

abundance: NA
j_gene: TRBJ1-1
d_gene: NA
v_gene: TRBV7-6
len: 12
CDR3nt: TGTGCCAGCAGCTTTGGAGGGGCGGCAGCTTTCTTT
CDR3aa: CASSFGGAAAFF

abundance: NA
j_gene: TRBJ1-2
d_gene: NA
v_gene: TRBV4-1
len: 15
CDR3nt: TGCGCCAGCAGCCAAGTGGACACGACTAACTATGGCTACACCTTC
CDR3aa: CASSQVDTTNYGYTF

abundance: few
j_gene: TRBJ2-1
d_gene: NA
v_gene: TRBV4-1
len: 11
CDR3nt: TGCGCCAGCAGCCAAGAAGAGGAGCAGTTCTTC
CDR3aa: CASSQEEEQFF

abundance: few
j_gene: TRBJ1-2
d_gene: TRBD1
v_gene: TRBV6-1
len: 14
CDR3nt: TGTGCCAGCAGCGGAACAGGGGGCGGCTATGGCTACACCTTC
CDR3aa: CASSGTGGGYGYTF

abundance: NA
j_gene: TRBJ2-7
d_gene: NA
v_gene: TRBV7-4
len: 13
CDR3nt: TGTGCCAGTTTCGGGACAAATGCCTACGAGCAGTACTTC
CDR3aa: CASFGTNAYEQYF

abundance: few
j_gene: TRBJ1-5
d_gene: TRBD1
v_gene: TRBV19
len: 15
CDR3nt: TGTGCCAGTAAAACAGGGGATACGAGCAATCAGCCCCAGCATTTT
CDR3aa: CASKTGDTSNQPQHF

abundance: few
j_gene: TRBJ2-3
d_gene: NA
v_gene: TRBV11-2
len: 15
CDR3nt: TGTGCCAGCAGCTCCAATAGGACTCACCTCATAGGGCAGTATTTT
CDR3aa: CASSSNRTHLIGQYF

abundance: many
j_gene: TRBJ2-3
d_gene: TRBD2
v_gene: TRBV3-1
len: 16
CDR3nt: TGTGCCAGCAGCCGTTGGACTAGCGGGAGAGCAGATACGCAGTATTTT
CDR3aa: CASSRWTSGRADTQYF

abundance: NA
j_gene: TRBJ2-1
d_gene: NA
v_gene: TRBV12-3/TRBV12-4
len: 15
CDR3nt: TGTGCCAGCAGCAAAGGGGGGGGCATCTACAATGAGCAGTTCTTC
CDR3aa: CASSKGGGIYNEQFF

abundance: few
j_gene: TRBJ2-5
d_gene: TRBD2
v_gene: TRBV4-1
len: 15
CDR3nt: TGCGCCAGCAGGTGGCGGGAGGGCTTAGGAGAGACCCAGTACTTC
CDR3aa: CASRWREGLGETQYF

abundance: few
j_gene: TRBJ2-5
d_gene: NA
v_gene: TRBV7-8
len: 15
CDR3nt: TGTGCCAGCAGCTCACAACGGGCCTTACAAGAGACCCAGTACTTC
CDR3aa: CASSSQRALQETQYF

abundance: NA
j_gene: TRBJ2-5
d_gene: TRBD2
v_gene: TRBV28
len: 14
CDR3nt: TGTGCCAGCAGTAGAGGGACTAGACAAGAGACCCAGTACTTC
CDR3aa: CASSRGTRQETQYF

abundance: NA
j_gene: TRBJ2-1
d_gene: TRBD2
v_gene: TRBV27
len: 15
CDR3nt: TGTGCCAGCAGTTTACCGGGACTAGCGGTCAATGAGCAGTTCTTC
CDR3aa: CASSLPGLAVNEQFF

abundance: NA
j_gene: TRBJ2-3
d_gene: TRBD2
v_gene: TRBV10-3
len: 13
CDR3nt: TGTGCCACCGGGACTAGCAACACAGATACGCAGTATTTT
CDR3aa: CATGTSNTDTQYF

abundance: once
j_gene: TRBJ1-1
d_gene: NA
v_gene: TRBV4-3
len: 15
CDR3nt: TGCGCCAGCAGCCAAGAGACTGCCTCGAACACTAAAGCTTTCTTT
CDR3aa: CASSQETASNTKAFF

abundance: NA
j_gene: TRBJ1-2
d_gene: TRBD1
v_gene: TRBV20-1
len: 13
CDR3nt: TGCAGTGCTGGGCCGGGACAGGGGGTTGGCTACACCTTC
CDR3aa: CSAGPGQGVGYTF

abundance: once
j_gene: TRBJ1-3
d_gene: NA
v_gene: TRBV12-5
len: 17
CDR3nt: TGTGCTAGTGGTTTGGTCCTAAGGCATCTCTCTGGAAACACCATATATTTT
CDR3aa: CASGLVLRHLSGNTIYF

abundance: NA
j_gene: TRBJ2-1
d_gene: TRBD2
v_gene: TRBV18
len: 17
CDR3nt: TGTGCCAGCTCACCTCGTCCTAGCGGGAGTGGCTACAATGAGCAGTTCTTC
CDR3aa: CASSPRPSGSGYNEQFF

abundance: NA
j_gene: TRBJ1-5
d_gene: NA
v_gene: TRBV29-1
len: 15
CDR3nt: TGCAGCGTTGTCATGGACGGGGATAGCAATCAGCCCCAGCATTTT
CDR3aa: CSVVMDGDSNQPQHF